This T cell receptor beta chain was recovered during a study of response to subunit inactivated influenza vaccine. Study findings and constraints: Authors proposed each seasonal influenza vaccination draws in few new T cells.

Only a few counts were recorded for this clonotype. Its antigen is unknown. TCRdb re-derived calls from the RT-PCR reads in MiXCR, one entry per CDR3 protein. The table lists some 520,000 distinct CDR3 sequences, 16% of them singletons. This sequence was found in a man between 50 and 70 years old who received an inactivated influenza vaccine. Sequencing was performed on CD4+ T cells sorted from PBMCs, taken roughly 24 months after vaccination.

The CDR3 DNA follows: TGCAGCGTCGTTAGGGCTTCAGAGACCCAGTACTTC. Its protein product is CSVVRASETQYF. The chain is built from TRBV29-1 and TRBJ2-5; the D is unclear. This CDR3 has 12 residues. Germline CDR1 is SQVTM and CDR2 is ANQGSEA. V was shortened by 6 bases and J by 4 bases, with 12 bases between the two germline ends.